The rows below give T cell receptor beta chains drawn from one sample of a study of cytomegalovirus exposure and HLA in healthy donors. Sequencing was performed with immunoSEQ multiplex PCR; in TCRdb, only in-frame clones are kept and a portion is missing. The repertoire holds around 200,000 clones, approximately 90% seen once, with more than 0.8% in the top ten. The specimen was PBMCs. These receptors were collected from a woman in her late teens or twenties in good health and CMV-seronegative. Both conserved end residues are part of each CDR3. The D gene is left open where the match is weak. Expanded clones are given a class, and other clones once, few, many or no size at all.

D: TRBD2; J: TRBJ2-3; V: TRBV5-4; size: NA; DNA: TGTGCCAGCAGCCCCACCCCCGGGGGGGCAGTGACAGATACGCAGTATTTT; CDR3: CASSPTPGGAVTDTQYF
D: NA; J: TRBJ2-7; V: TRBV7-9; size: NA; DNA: TGTTCCAGCAGCCCCCCGGTTGCCTACGAGCAGTACTTC; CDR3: CSSSPPVAYEQYF
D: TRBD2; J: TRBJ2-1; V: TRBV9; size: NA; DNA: TGTGCCAGCAGCGCCCCCGCAGGGTTGATAGCGGGAGGGATGGACAATGAGCAGTTCTTC; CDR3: CASSAPAGLIAGGMDNEQFF
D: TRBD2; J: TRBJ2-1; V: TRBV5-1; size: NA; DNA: TGCGCCAGCAGAGTAACCCTAGCGGGAGGAGTGAATGAGCAGTTCTTC; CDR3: CASRVTLAGGVNEQFF
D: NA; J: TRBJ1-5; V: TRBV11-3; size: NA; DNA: TGTGCCAGCAGCTTAGACAGGGTTGGTGGGTATAGCAATCAGCCCCAGCATTTT; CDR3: CASSLDRVGGYSNQPQHF
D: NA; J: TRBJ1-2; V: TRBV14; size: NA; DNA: TGTGCCAGCAGCCCACCTTTGTGGCAGTCAGACTATGGCTACACCTTC; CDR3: CASSPPLWQSDYGYTF
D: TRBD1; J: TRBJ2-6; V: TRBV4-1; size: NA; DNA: TGCGCCAGCAGCCACTTCTTCGGGCAGGGGGCGAAAGGGGCCAACGTCCTGACTTTC; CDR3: CASSHFFGQGAKGANVLTF
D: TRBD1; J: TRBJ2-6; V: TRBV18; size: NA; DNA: TGTGCCAGCTCACTACAGGGGCCTGGGGCCAACGTCCTGACTTTC; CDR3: CASSLQGPGANVLTF
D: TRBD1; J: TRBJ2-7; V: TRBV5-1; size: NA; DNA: TGCGCCAGCAGCCCGGAGGGACAGGCCAGCTCCTACGAGCAGTACTTC; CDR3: CASSPEGQASSYEQYF
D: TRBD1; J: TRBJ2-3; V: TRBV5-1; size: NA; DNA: TGCGCCAGCAGCTTACCGGGACAGCTTACAGATACGCAGTATTTT; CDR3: CASSLPGQLTDTQYF
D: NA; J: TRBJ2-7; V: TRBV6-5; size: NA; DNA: TGTGCCAGCACCCCCAATCTGGCCCTTACCTACGAGCAGTACTTC; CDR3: CASTPNLALTYEQYF
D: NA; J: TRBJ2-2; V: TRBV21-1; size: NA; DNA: TGTGCCAGCAGAGGAAGGACTAGCGGGAGGTACACCGGGGAGCTGTTTTTT; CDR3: CASRGRTSGRYTGELFF
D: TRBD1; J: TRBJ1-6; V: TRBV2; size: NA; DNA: TGTGCCAGCAGTGTGGGACAGGGGCGTTCACCCCTCCACTTT; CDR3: CASSVGQGRSPLHF
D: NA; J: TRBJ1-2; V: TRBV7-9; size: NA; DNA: TGTGCCAGCAGCTTAGGTCGCGGCCCTAACTATGGCTACACCTTC; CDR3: CASSLGRGPNYGYTF
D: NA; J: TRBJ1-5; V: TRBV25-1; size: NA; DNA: TGTGCCAGCAGTGAAAGGGACAAGGCGGGCAATCAGCCCCAGCATTTT; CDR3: CASSERDKAGNQPQHF
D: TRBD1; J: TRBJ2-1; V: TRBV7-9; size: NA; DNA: TGTGCCAGCAGCTTAGAACAGGGGGCGTACAATGAGCAGTTCTTC; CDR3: CASSLEQGAYNEQFF
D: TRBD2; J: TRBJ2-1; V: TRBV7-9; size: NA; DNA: TGTGCCAGCAGCTTAGGGGCTAGCGGGAGCAATGAGCAGTTCTTC; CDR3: CASSLGASGSNEQFF
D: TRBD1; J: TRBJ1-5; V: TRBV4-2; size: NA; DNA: TGTGCCAGCAGCCGTATTGGTACCCGCGACAGGGCTCACTGGGCTAGCAATCAGCCCCAGCATTTT; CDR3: CASSRIGTRDRAHWASNQPQHF
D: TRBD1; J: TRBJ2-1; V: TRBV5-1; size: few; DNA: TGCGCCAGCAGCTCGGGACAGGGGATTTACAATGAGCAGTTCTTC; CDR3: CASSSGQGIYNEQFF
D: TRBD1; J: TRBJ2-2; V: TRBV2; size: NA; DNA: TGTGCCAGCAGCGGGGACAGGGCCGGCACCGGGGAGCTGTTTTTT; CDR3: CASSGDRAGTGELFF
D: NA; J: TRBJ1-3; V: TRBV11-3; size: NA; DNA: TGTGCCAGCACTATGGGCCTGTCCGGATACACCATATATTTT; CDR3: CASTMGLSGYTIYF
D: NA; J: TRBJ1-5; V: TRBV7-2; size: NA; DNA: TGTGCCAGCAGCTTAGCGGGGGGGACCCGCAATCAGCCCCAGCATTTT; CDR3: CASSLAGGTRNQPQHF
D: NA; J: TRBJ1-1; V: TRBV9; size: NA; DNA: TGTGCCAGCAGCGCCCCCAGGGGAAGCACTGAAGCTTTCTTT; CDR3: CASSAPRGSTEAFF
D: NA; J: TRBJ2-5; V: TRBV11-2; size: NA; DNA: TGTGCCAGCAGCTTAGTAGTTGCGACCCAGTACTTC; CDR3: CASSLVVATQYF
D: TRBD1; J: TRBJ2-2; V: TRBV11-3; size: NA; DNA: TGTGCCAGCAGACTCGGGACAGGGGGAGCCGGGGAGCTGTTTTTT; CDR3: CASRLGTGGAGELFF
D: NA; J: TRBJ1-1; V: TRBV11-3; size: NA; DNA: TGTGCCAGCAGCTCCGGGAGGGGGACTTCGGAAGCTTTCTTT; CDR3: CASSSGRGTSEAFF
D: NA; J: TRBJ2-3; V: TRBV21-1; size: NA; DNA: TGTGCCAGCAGCAAGCCGGGGAATCGCCTTAGGGATACGCAGTATTTT; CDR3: CASSKPGNRLRDTQYF
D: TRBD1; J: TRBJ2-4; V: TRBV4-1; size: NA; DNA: TGCGCCAGCAGCCAAGCCGACAGGGTAGACATTCAGTACTTC; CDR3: CASSQADRVDIQYF
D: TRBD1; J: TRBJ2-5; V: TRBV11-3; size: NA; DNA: TGTGCCAGCAGCCTAGACAGGGAAGAGACCCAGTACTTC; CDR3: CASSLDREETQYF
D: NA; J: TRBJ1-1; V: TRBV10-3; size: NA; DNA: TGTGCCACCGAAGACAGCCTGAACACTGAAGCTTTCTTT; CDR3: CATEDSLNTEAFF
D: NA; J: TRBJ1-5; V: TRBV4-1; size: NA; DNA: TGCGCCAGCAGCCAAGATCACCAGGCAGGGTTTCCCCAGCATTTT; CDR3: CASSQDHQAGFPQHF
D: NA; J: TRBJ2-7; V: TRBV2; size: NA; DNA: TGTGCCAGCGCTATCGGGAGTTCGACCGAGCAGTACTTC; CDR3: CASAIGSSTEQYF
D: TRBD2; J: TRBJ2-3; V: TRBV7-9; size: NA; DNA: TGTTCCAGCAGCTCGCCTCGTGGCGGGAGGGCCGAAGATACGCAGTATTTT; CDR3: CSSSSPRGGRAEDTQYF
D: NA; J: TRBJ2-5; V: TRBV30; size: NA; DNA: TGTGCCTGGCGAAGACAGATACAAGAGACCCAGTACTTC; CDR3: CAWRRQIQETQYF
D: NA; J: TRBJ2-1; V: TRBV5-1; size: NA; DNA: TGCGCCAGCAGCTTGGCGTACAGTGAGCAGTTCTTC; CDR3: CASSLAYSEQFF
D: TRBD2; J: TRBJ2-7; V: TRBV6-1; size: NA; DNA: TGTGCCAGCAGTGATCTGGGACTAGCGGTCCGGGAGCAGTACTTC; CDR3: CASSDLGLAVREQYF
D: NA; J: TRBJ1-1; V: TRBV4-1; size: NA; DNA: TGCGCCAGCAGCCATACACGGGGGGCTGAAGCTTTCTTT; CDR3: CASSHTRGAEAFF
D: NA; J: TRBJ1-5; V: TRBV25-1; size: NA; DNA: TGTGCCAAAAGGGGGATCAATCAGCCCCAGCATTTT; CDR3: CAKRGINQPQHF
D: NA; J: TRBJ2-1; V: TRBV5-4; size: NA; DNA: TGTGCCAGCAGCTCTGACACACACAATGAGCAGTTCTTC; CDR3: CASSSDTHNEQFF
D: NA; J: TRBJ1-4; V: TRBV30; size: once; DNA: TGTGCCTGGAGTGTAGGAGGGCCAGATGAAAAACTGTTTTTT; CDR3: CAWSVGGPDEKLFF
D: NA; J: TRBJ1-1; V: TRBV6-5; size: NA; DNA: TGTGCCAGCATCTACCCAAGCACGAACACTGAAGCTTTCTTT; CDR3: CASIYPSTNTEAFF
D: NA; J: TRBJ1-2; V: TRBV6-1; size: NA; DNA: TGTGCCAGCAGTGAATCGGCTTCCCTGCGGGGGAACTATGGCTACACCTTC; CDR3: CASSESASLRGNYGYTF
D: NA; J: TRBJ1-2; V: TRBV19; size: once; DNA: TGTGCCAGTAGTAACTTGAGACAGAGAATTGATGGCTACACCTTC; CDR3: CASSNLRQRIDGYTF
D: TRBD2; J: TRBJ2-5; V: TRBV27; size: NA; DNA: TGTGCCAGCAGTCCTCTCACGGTGCAGCGGGGAAGGGAGACCCAGTACTTC; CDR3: CASSPLTVQRGRETQYF
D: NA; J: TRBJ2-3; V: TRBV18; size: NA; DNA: TGTGCCAGCTCACCAGGGGGGAAATATATTGCAGATACGCAGTATTTT; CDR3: CASSPGGKYIADTQYF
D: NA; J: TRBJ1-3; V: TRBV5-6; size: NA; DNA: TGTGCCAGCAGCTTAGTACAGAATGGAAACACCATATATTTT; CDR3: CASSLVQNGNTIYF
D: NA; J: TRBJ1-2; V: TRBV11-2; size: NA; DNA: TGTGCCAGCAGCTTGCGGGGCGCGATTGGCTACACCTTC; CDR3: CASSLRGAIGYTF